Presented here are 23 T cell receptor beta chains from one specimen sequenced in a study. TCRdb ran MiXCR on the 5' RACE reads and lists one entry per CDR3 protein. The sample lists some 12,000 distinct CDR3 sequences, about 51% seen once, with 12% in the top ten. Treg sorting used a CD4+CD25+CD127-/low gate. Sequences were obtained from tumor-infiltrating Tregs sorted from the breast tumor. All receptors derive from a female donor with breast cancer.

CDR3 amino acids: CASTSAISGETGELFF. The CDR3 nucleotides are TGCGCCAGCACGAGTGCGATTTCTGGCGAAACCGGGGAGCTGTTTTTT. The chain links TRBV5-1 to TRBJ2-2; D is unresolved. Deletions cut 6 bases from V and 5 bases from J, with 20 bases between. The germline CDR1 and CDR2 sequences are SGHRS and YFSETQ. CDR3 size: 16 residues.

By share, this clonotype ranks as medium-sized. This CDR3 is CASSPRESPYNEQFF. CDR3 nucleotides: TGTGCCAGCAGCCCGCGGGAGTCACCTTACAATGAGCAGTTCTTC. The chain uses TRBV4-2 and TRBJ2-1; 7 positions agree with TRBD2. The CDR3 is made up of 15 amino acids. Losses at the gene ends were 4 bases for V and 4 bases for J; bases not matched to a gene: 7. CDR1 LGHNA and CDR2 YNFKEQ come from the germline V gene.

The chain recombines TRBV28 with TRBJ1-2; TRBD1 matches 8 bases. The V and J ends lost 5 bases and 4 bases, in that order; junction bases with no gene match: 9. Germline CDR1 and CDR2: MDHEN and SYDVKM. CDR3 length equals 15 residues. CDR3 amino acids: CASSIPGQEGYGYTF. Here the CDR3 DNA reads TGTGCCAGCAGTATACCGGGACAGGAGGGCTATGGCTACACCTTC.

Notes on this clonotype: Germline is not matched at one junction end, which may reflect a read error. The CDR3 region is CAGSLVPQGASNTDTQYF. The CDR3 DNA reads TGCGCCGGCAGCTTGGTCCCACAGGGGGCATCGAACACAGATACGCAGTATTTT. The chain links TRBV5-1 to TRBJ2-3, with 9 bases aligning to TRBD1. Per the germline V gene, CDR1 is SGHRS and CDR2 is YFSETQ. This CDR3 contains 18 residues.

The J gene is TRBJ1-3, the V gene TRBV10-3; D remains ambiguous. CDR3 length: 12 residues. Germline assignment: CDR1 ENHRY and CDR2 SYGVKD. V lost 5 bases and J 0 bases, leaving 2 bases between the germline ends. The CDR3 nucleotides read TGTGCCATCAGTCTCTCTGGAAACACCATATATTTT. This codes for CAISLSGNTIYF.

This clonotype has a handful of counts. V usage is TRBV6-2 or TRBV6-3 and J usage is TRBJ2-1; the match to TRBD1 covers 7 bases. V was clipped by 10 bases and J by 0 bases; unmatched bases: 6. Germline CDR1 and CDR2: MNHEY and SVGEGT. The CDR3 sequence is 14 residues long. This chain's CDR3 is CATQRDSSYNEQFF. CDR3 DNA: TGTGCCACCCAGAGGGACAGCTCCTACAATGAGCAGTTCTTC.

V usage is TRBV18 and J usage is TRBJ2-1, with unresolved D. V shed 3 bases and J shed 3 bases, with 0 bases lying between them. The CDR3 extends over 11 amino acids. Germline CDR1 is KGHSH and CDR2 is LQKENI. The CDR3 bases are TGTGCCAGCTCACCCTACAATGAGCAGTTCTTC. Encoded protein: CASSPYNEQFF.

This chain links TRBV18 with TRBJ2-5, with 10 bases fitting TRBD2. Germline V gene lookup returns CDR1 KGHSH and CDR2 LQKENI. The ends lost 1 base at V and 4 bases at J; junction bases unmatched: 9. The CDR3 runs to 17 residues. The DNA for the CDR3 is TGTGCCAGCTCACCACGTTTACCGGGACTAGCGATAGAGACCCAGTACTTC. As protein: CASSPRLPGLAIETQYF.

This clonotype ranks as medium-sized. An end of the junction does not agree with germline; a read error may underlie this. V gene TRBV20-1 combines with J gene TRBJ1-1; D not resolved. Germline CDR1 is DFQATT and CDR2 is SNEGSKA (reference sequence). The CDR3 runs to 14 residues. The CDR3 reads CSARAKWVGTETLF. DNA of the CDR3: TGCAGTGCTAGAGCTAAGTGGGTGGGCACTGAAACACTCTTT.

This chain uses TRBV12-3 or TRBV12-4 with TRBJ1-2, with a weak D call TRBD1 (6 bases). V lost 5 bases and J 8 bases, leaving 18 bases between the germline ends. This CDR3 is built from 14 residues. CDR3 sequence (DNA): TGTGCCAGCAGTGACAGGAATCCTTTCGAAGGCTACACCTTC. Protein: CASSDRNPFEGYTF.

The CDR3 bases are TGCAGTGCTAGAGATCTCATAGCGGGGACCTTTGAGCAGTTCTTC. Its protein is CSARDLIAGTFEQFF. V and J are TRBV20-1 and TRBJ2-1, with 8 bases matching TRBD2. CDR1 DFQATT and CDR2 SNEGSKA come from the germline V gene (reference sequence). V was pared by 0 bases and J by 9 bases, with 10 bases of the junction left unmatched. This CDR3 spans 15 amino acids.

The chain has TRBV29-1 and TRBJ2-1; 9 bases fit TRBD2. V dropped 7 bases and J dropped 1; count of bases not matched to a gene: 8. This CDR3 contains 15 residues. Per germline, CDR1 SQVTM and CDR2 ANQGSEA. The CDR3, as DNA: TGCAGCGCAATTAGCGGGAGTAGGTCCTACAATGAGCAGTTCTTC. It codes for CSAISGSRSYNEQFF.

The chain employs TRBV12-3 or TRBV12-4 and TRBJ1-1, with D unresolved. The V gene lost 1 base and the J gene lost 2 bases, with 8 bases spanning the gap. The CDR3 length is 14 residues. CDR3 sequence reads: CASSLVRRNTEAFF. The DNA of the CDR3 is TGTGCCAGCAGTTTAGTTAGGAGAAACACTGAAGCTTTCTTT.

This clonotype was seen only a few times. The V and J genes are TRBV7-2 and TRBJ1-2; no reliable D call. This CDR3 has 14 amino acids. Germline CDR1 is SGHTA and CDR2 is FQGNSA. Between the trimmed V and J ends, which lost 1 base and 2 bases, there was a span of 8 bases. CDR3 sequence (DNA): TGTGCCAGCAGCTTAGGGGTACAGAACTATGGCTACACCTTC. Translated, it gives CASSLGVQNYGYTF.

The chain couples TRBV6-1 to TRBJ1-5; TRBD1 matches at 9 bases. The CDR3 has 17 residues. Germline CDR1 MNHNS, CDR2 SASEGT. V gave up 7 bases and J gave up 7 bases; unmatched junction bases: 17. DNA of the CDR3: TGTGCCAGCAATCTTGGCCCCGGGACAGGGCTCAGGCAGCCCCAGCATTTT. This gives the protein CASNLGPGTGLRQPQHF.

The V and J genes are TRBV7-2 and TRBJ2-1; D tentatively reads TRBD1 or TRBD2 (5 bases each). Germline values: CDR1 SGHTA, CDR2 FQGNSA. The V end lost 6 bases, the J end lost 0 bases, and 33 bases lay between the germline ends. CDR3 size: 22 residues. This chain's CDR3 is CASRPKPGLQGFGESSYNEQFF. In nucleotides, the CDR3 is TGTGCCAGCAGACCCAAACCCGGACTGCAGGGCTTTGGTGAGAGCTCCTACAATGAGCAGTTCTTC.

By share of the sample, this clonotype is medium-sized. This rearrangement joins TRBV12-3 or TRBV12-4 to TRBJ2-5; TRBD2 agrees at 7 bases. With 7 bases clipped from V and 7 bases from J, the junction kept 6 bases outside the gene matches. CDR3 length: 12 residues. CDR3 nucleotide sequence: TGTGCCAGCACCTGGGGGGGTGGGACCCAGTACTTC. Encoded protein: CASTWGGGTQYF.

This clonotype has more than one count but fewer than ten. The chain combines TRBV7-2 with TRBJ2-3, with D unresolved. Per germline, CDR1 SGHTA and CDR2 FQGNSA. The CDR3 is 13 amino acids. The V end lost 5 bases, the J end lost 0 bases, and 6 bases lay between the germline ends. The CDR3 DNA reads as TGTGCCAGCAGCCACACTAGCACAGATACGCAGTATTTT. Amino acids: CASSHTSTDTQYF.

The CDR3 spells CSGEQGYNEQFF. The CDR3 DNA is TGCAGCGGGGAACAGGGGTACAATGAGCAGTTCTTC. V gene TRBV29-1 combines with J gene TRBJ2-1; 7 bases align to TRBD1. CDR1 is SQVTM and CDR2 is ANQGSEA in the germline V gene. J lost 4 bases, V lost 7 bases, and 4 bases had no gene match. The CDR3 has 12 amino acids.

The rearrangement joins TRBV4-3 to TRBJ2-3; no reliable D call. CDR3 length equals 15 residues. Germline values: CDR1 LGHNA, CDR2 YSLEER. Trimming stripped 0 bases from V and 0 bases from J, with 7 bases between. CDR3 amino acids: CASSQEASSTDTQYF. The DNA for the CDR3 is TGCGCCAGCAGCCAAGAAGCTAGTAGCACAGATACGCAGTATTTT.

The chain has TRBV12-3 or TRBV12-4 and TRBJ2-3; perhaps TRBD2 as D (5 bases). The CDR3 is 14 residues long. Trimming stripped 2 bases from V and 0 bases from J, with 6 bases between. The chain's CDR3 is CASSLSGSTDTQYF. CDR3 nucleotides: TGTGCCAGCAGTTTATCGGGGAGCACAGATACGCAGTATTTT.

The genes are TRBV5-1 and TRBJ2-7; tentative D call: TRBD2 (5 bases). Trimming took 3 bases from V and 3 from J, leaving 10 bases between them. The CDR3 runs 13 residues. The germline CDR1 and CDR2 sequences are SGHRS and YFSETQ. The CDR3 loop is CASSSGDYYEQYF. CDR3 nucleotides: TGCGCCAGCAGCTCAGGAGACTACTACGAGCAGTACTTC.

J is TRBJ1-1 and V is TRBV10-3, with a weak D call TRBD1 (6 bases). Trimming cost V 7 bases and J 1 base, with 10 bases left between them. This CDR3 has 13 residues. Germline V CDR1 and CDR2: ENHRY, SYGVKD. The CDR3: CAIMMGANTEAFF. The CDR3 bases are TGTGCCATCATGATGGGGGCGAACACTGAAGCTTTCTTT.